The next 8 T cell receptor beta chains were all read from a single sample in a study of cytomegalovirus exposure and HLA in healthy donors. The PCR was carried out with 60 Vbeta primers and 13 Jbeta primers. Using immunoSEQ multiplex PCR, the repertoire was profiled, and TCRdb retains in-frame clones only, with some absent. The profile shows roughly 200,000 clones, around 89% of them singletons. Sequencing used PBMCs. These receptors came from a woman under 30 in good health and CMV-seronegative.

This clone was recorded once. This chain joins TRBV29-1 and TRBJ2-4; maybe TRBD1 (7 bases). The V and J ends lost 5 bases and 1 base respectively, with 9 bases between them. The V gene's germline CDR1 is SQVTM and CDR2 ANQGSEA. The CDR3 covers 13 residues. CDR3 loop: CSVSGGAKNIQYF. The CDR3 nucleotides read TGCAGCGTTTCAGGGGGGGCCAAAAACATTCAGTACTTC.

This chain uses TRBV7-6 with TRBJ1-1; D is ambiguous. Germline CDR1 is SGHVS and CDR2 is FNYEAQ. This CDR3 is 14 amino acids long. The ends were cut back, 5 bases at V and 1 base at J, with 11 bases in the middle. CDR3 region: CASSQYAENTEAFF. DNA of the CDR3: TGTGCCAGCAGCCAATACGCAGAGAACACTGAAGCTTTCTTT.

CDR3 DNA: TGTGCCAGCAGCAAAGGGAAAGCCGGGAGCTCCTACAATGAGCAGTTCTTC. It is translated as CASSKGKAGSSYNEQFF. The chain carries TRBV11-1 and TRBJ2-1; D perhaps matches TRBD2 (6 bases). The CDR3 sequence is 17 residues long. Trimming stripped 5 bases from V and 0 bases from J, with 17 bases between. CDR1 SGHAT and CDR2 FQDESV come from the germline V gene (reference sequence).

The gene calls are TRBV12-2 and TRBJ2-1; the table's D call, TRBD1, was not checked against the DNA. TRBV12-2 is shown as a pseudogene. The CDR3 extends over 11 amino acids. CDR3: CASRLRNEQFF. The CDR3 nucleotides read TGTGCAAGTCGCCTCAGGAATGAGCAGTTCTTC.

The V and J genes are TRBV19 and TRBJ1-2, with D possibly TRBD1 on 6 matching bases. V was clipped by 3 bases and J by 8 bases, with 13 bases between them. The V gene's germline CDR1 is LNHDA and CDR2 SQIVND (reference sequence). The CDR3 totals 13 residues. CDR3 loop: CASSMDSFGGYTF. The CDR3 coding sequence is TGTGCCAGTAGTATGGACAGTTTTGGGGGCTACACCTTC. The entire variable domain, with the rest obtained from reference TRBV19 and TRBJ1-2, is as follows: DGGITQSPKYLFRKEGQNVTLSCEQNLNHDAMYWYRQDPGQGLRLIYYSQIVNDFQKGDIAEGYSVSREKKESFPLTVTSAQKNPTAFYLCASSMDSFGGYTFGSGTRLTVV.

The chain has TRBV7-3 and TRBJ2-3; 8 bases are shared with TRBD2. The germline V gene encodes CDR1 SGHTA and CDR2 FQGTGA. The CDR3 covers 16 residues. Germline trimming cut 1 base from V and 4 bases from J; bases unmatched to any gene: 7. DNA for the CDR3: TGTGCCAGCAGCTTAAATAGCGGGAAAGGAGCAGATACGCAGTATTTT. It codes for CASSLNSGKGADTQYF.

This clone appeared once. The chain has TRBV19 and TRBJ1-1; 8 bases agree with TRBD1. The germline gives CDR1 LNHDA, CDR2 SQIVND (reference sequence). V lost 6 bases to trimming and J lost 2 bases; unmatched junction nucleotides: 5. The CDR3 spans 14 residues. Here the CDR3 DNA reads TGTGCCAGTAGCAGACAGGGGCGTAACACTGAAGCTTTCTTT. Translation: CASSRQGRNTEAFF.

The chain combines TRBV5-4 with TRBJ2-7, with 7 nucleotides matching TRBD2. CDR3 length equals 14 residues. Germline loops: CDR1 SGHNT, CDR2 YYREEE (reference sequence). Losses at the gene ends were 4 bases for V and 5 bases for J; bases not matched to a gene: 9. CDR3 sequence: CASSRAGSGHEQYF. CDR3 DNA: TGTGCCAGCAGCCGAGCGGGGTCGGGTCACGAGCAGTACTTC.